This T cell receptor (beta chain) was captured in a study of shared clonotypes between healthy human individuals. Trimming shortened V by 0 bases and J by 4 bases, and 14 bases separated the two germline ends. This CDR3 has 15 residues. Germline lookup yields CDR1 SQVTM and CDR2 ANQGSEA. This table comes from immunoSEQ multiplex PCR, and its TCRdb copy is limited to in-frame clones, with some not included. Found here are about 660,000 clones, 74% of them singletons; the top ten hold 1.7%. CD45RA-negative memory and CD45RA+ naive subsets were split from the CD4+ cells. V gene TRBV29-1 combines with J gene TRBJ2-3, with TRBD2 as a possible D gene (5 bases). The sequence came from a woman in her 30s in good health. Sample: memory CD4+ T cells sorted from blood. Indicated subset: CD45RA-negative fraction. CDR3 coding DNA: TGCAGCGTTGAAGACGCTTCTGGCGGGCCAGATACGCAGTATTTT. Translation: CSVEDASGGPDTQYF.